This T cell receptor beta chain derives from a study of OX40 agonist ivuxolimab in advanced cancers. Trimming took 1 base from V and 8 from J; bases not matched to a gene: 8. The CDR3 is 17 residues long. Looked up from germline, CDR1 is MGHDK and CDR2 is SYGVNS. Clones were sequenced by immunoSEQ multiplex PCR, and TCRdb holds only the in-frame ones, with some missing. The sample carries fewer than 70,000 clones, around 90% recorded once. The starting material was CD4+ or CD8+ T cells sorted from blood, obtained in a trial of the OX40 agonist ivuxolimab. This TCR was recovered from an adult with an advanced solid tumor such as melanoma, head and neck, liver or kidney cancer. The chain is built from TRBV25-1 and TRBJ2-1, with 13 bases that match TRBD2. CDR3 nucleotide sequence: TGTGCCAGCAGTGAATCTCCAACTAGCGGGGGGGCGGATGAGCAGTTCTTC. This gives the protein CASSESPTSGGADEQFF. Together with reference TRBV25-1 and TRBJ2-1, the CDR3 gives the full variable domain: EADIYQTPRYLVIGTGKKITLECSQTMGHDKMYWYQQDPGMELHLIHYSYGVNSTEKGDLSSESTVSRIRTEHFPLTLESARPSHTSQYLCASSESPTSGGADEQFFGPGTRLTVL.